This record looks at one T cell receptor beta chain sequence and its context. This sample is drawn from a study of PD-1 blockade in mismatch repair-deficient tumors. Study-level background: Enrolled about 2012-2016, patients had progressing, pretreated mismatch repair-deficient cancers of around 12 types.

Germline V gene lookup returns CDR1 MGHRA and CDR2 YSYEKL. This CDR3 comprises 14 residues. V lost 3 bases to trimming and J lost 4 bases, with 10 bases between them. Repertoires were generated with immunoSEQ multiplex PCR, while TCRdb's copy carries only in-frame clones and drops some. Among 15,000 to 25,000 clones listed, more than 65% were seen once. The sample consisted of PBMCs, taken 52 weeks after starting pembrolizumab. The chain couples TRBV4-1 to TRBJ2-1, with D possibly being TRBD2 (6 bases). The source is an adult with mismatch repair-deficient cancer. The CDR3 coding sequence is TGCGCCAGCAGCCACATTAGCGGATACAATGAGCAGTTCTTC. Translation: CASSHISGYNEQFF.